A selection of T cell receptor beta chains follows, all from one sample in a study of CD8 T cells in ankylosing spondylitis. TCRdb passed the 5' RACE reads through MiXCR, listing each CDR3 protein once. This repertoire shows 250,000 to 400,000 distinct CDR3 sequences, roughly 10% found once; its top ten account for more than 7%. The sequenced material came from blood, either unsorted or a sorted T cell fraction (not recorded which). Source of these receptors: a female donor with ankylosing spondylitis or in good health (not recorded which). Each CDR3 is given with its conserved first and last residue. A D gene is named only where the DNA matches it firmly. Some rows have no size entry. The others give once, few or many, or a class for an expanded clone.

>TRBJ2-3|TRBD1|many|14|TRBV20-1
TGCAGTGCCACCGGGACAGGGGGCACAGATACGCAGTATTTT
CSATGTGGTDTQYF
>TRBJ2-5|-|many|13|TRBV6-1
TGTGCCAGCAGTGAGGAGGGGGCAGAGACCCAGTACTTC
CASSEEGAETQYF
>TRBJ2-4|TRBD2|many|17|TRBV6-1
TGTGCCAGCAGTGCCCTAGGACTAGCTGTTACCAAAAACATTCAGTACTTC
CASSALGLAVTKNIQYF
>TRBJ2-1|-|many|12|TRBV20-1
TGCAGTGCTCCGCCGGGCTACAATGAGCAGTTCTTC
CSAPPGYNEQFF
>TRBJ1-4|-|many|14|TRBV6-7
TGTGCCAGCACCGCCCTCAGTTCGGTAGAAAAACTGTTTTTT
CASTALSSVEKLFF
>TRBJ2-5|-|few|13|TRBV7-2
TGTGCCAGCAGCTTAGCCTGGAAAGAGACCCAGTACTTC
CASSLAWKETQYF
>TRBJ2-7|-|-|13|TRBV2
TGTGCCAGCAGTGTGGAGGCTCTCTACGAGCAGTACTTC
CASSVEALYEQYF
>TRBJ2-7|-|many|16|TRBV5-1
TGCGCCAGCAGCTTGGGGTCCGGAGGGTCTTCTGAAGAGCAGTACTTC
CASSLGSGGSSEEQYF
>TRBJ2-7|TRBD1|-|14|TRBV9
TGTGCCAGCAGCGTGGACAGGGATACCTACGAGCAGTACTTC
CASSVDRDTYEQYF
>TRBJ1-2|-|many|15|TRBV3-1
TGTGCCAGCAGCCAAGACACACAGGCCCCCTATGGCTACACCTTC
CASSQDTQAPYGYTF
>TRBJ1-6|-|many|13|TRBV20-1
TGCAGTGCTAGTTTTAGGGCAGATTCACCCCTCCACTTT
CSASFRADSPLHF
>TRBJ2-3|-|many|15|TRBV5-1
TGCGCCAGCAGCTTGGGTCCAGGGAGTACAGATACGCAGTATTTT
CASSLGPGSTDTQYF
>TRBJ2-2|-|many|16|TRBV4-3
TGCGCCAGCAGCCAAGGAACTGAAGCGAACACCGGGGAGCTGTTTTTT
CASSQGTEANTGELFF
>TRBJ2-1|TRBD1|-|15|TRBV3-1
TGTGCCAGCAGCCAATGGACAGGGGGATACAATGAGCAGTTCTTC
CASSQWTGGYNEQFF
>TRBJ2-7|-|many|13|TRBV20-1
TGCAGTGCCAGAGGAAGGCCTATAGAAGAGCAGTACTTC
CSARGRPIEEQYF
>TRBJ2-3|-|many|13|TRBV24-1
TGTGCCACCAGTGATGCCCCCGGGACCACTACTATATTT
CATSDAPGTTTIF
>TRBJ1-1|TRBD1|many|14|TRBV20-1
TGCAGTGCAAGAGGGACAGGGCTAAACACTGAAGCTTTCTTT
CSARGTGLNTEAFF